The rows below give T cell receptor beta chains drawn from one sample of a study of T cell responses to AZD1222 COVID-19 vaccine. The table came from immunoSEQ multiplex PCR; TCRdb's copy has only in-frame clones and leaves some out. The sample has approximately 90,000 clones; around 86% are singletons. The specimen was peripheral blood, collected on day 0 of AZD1222 vaccination. Receptors originate from an adult in good health. Both conserved end residues are part of each CDR3. The D gene is left open where the match is weak. Size tells how often a clone was seen (once, few, many) or the class of an expanded clone, and some rows leave it out.

j_gene,v_gene,d_gene,abundance,CDR3nt,CDR3aa
TRBJ1-2,TRBV5-1,.,.,TGCGCCAGCAGCTTGGCGGGGGGCGCGAACTATGGCTACACCTTC,CASSLAGGANYGYTF
TRBJ1-1,TRBV28,TRBD1,few,TGTGCCAGCAGCTGGGGGGACAGGCTCAACACTGAAGCTTTCTTT,CASSWGDRLNTEAFF
TRBJ1-2,TRBV6-2/TRBV6-3,TRBD1,.,TGTGCCAGCAGCCGCGGACAGGGGGCTACTAACTATGGCTACACCTTC,CASSRGQGATNYGYTF
TRBJ2-7,TRBV7-9,TRBD2,.,TGTGCCAGCAGCCCTAGCTCGACTAGCTCCCACGAGCAGTACTTC,CASSPSSTSSHEQYF
TRBJ1-4,TRBV4-1,.,.,TGCGCCAGTTCCTATGAAAAACTGTTTTTT,CASSYEKLFF
TRBJ2-1,TRBV5-1,.,.,TGCGCCAGCAGCTTGGTAGGGACTCAGCCGGCCGAGCAGTTCTTC,CASSLVGTQPAEQFF
TRBJ1-2,TRBV30,.,.,TGTGCCTGGAGTCCTTCCTATCGGGGGCACTATGGCTACACCTTC,CAWSPSYRGHYGYTF
TRBJ2-1,TRBV2,.,.,TGTGCCAGCAGTGAAACAGGGAGCTCCTACAATGAGCAGTTCTTC,CASSETGSSYNEQFF
TRBJ2-1,TRBV27,TRBD2,.,TGTGCCAGCAGCCCACTCCTGGCTAGCGGGAAATCCCCTTTTGACAATGAGCAGTTCTTC,CASSPLLASGKSPFDNEQFF
TRBJ1-6,TRBV21-1,.,once,TGTGCCAGCAGCCCTTCGGGGAGGATAGTTCATAATTCACCCCTCCACTTT,CASSPSGRIVHNSPLHF
TRBJ2-7,TRBV5-6,TRBD2,.,TGTGCCAGCAGCTTGAGTTTCGGACTAGCGCGCTACGAGCAGTACTTC,CASSLSFGLARYEQYF
TRBJ1-5,TRBV6-5,.,.,TGTGCCAGCAGTTACTCGGTATACGGGGGTCAGCCCCAGCATTTT,CASSYSVYGGQPQHF
TRBJ2-7,TRBV11-3,.,few,TGTGCCAGCAGCCCCACCGGGACGAACTACGAGCAGTACTTC,CASSPTGTNYEQYF
TRBJ2-3,TRBV4-2,TRBD2,.,TGTGCCAGCAGTCGACTAGCAGAAAGCACAGATACGCAGTATTTT,CASSRLAESTDTQYF
TRBJ2-5,TRBV6-5,.,.,TGTGCCAGCAAGCTGACAGCACAAGAGACCCAGTACTTC,CASKLTAQETQYF
TRBJ1-3,TRBV24-1,TRBD1,.,TGTGCCACCAGGAGCGGTGGGACAGAAAACGGAAACACCATATATTTT,CATRSGGTENGNTIYF
TRBJ2-3,TRBV25-1,TRBD1,.,TGTGCCAGCAGCGCGGACAGGGGCGTGAATACGCAGTATTTT,CASSADRGVNTQYF
TRBJ1-5,TRBV12-1,.,.,TGTGCCAGCAGCTTTCCGGGCGCGAGGGGGAGCAATCAGCCCCAGCATTTT,CASSFPGARGSNQPQHF
TRBJ2-7,TRBV6-1,TRBD1,.,TGTGCCAGCAGTGATAACAGGGGGTACGAGCAGTACTTC,CASSDNRGYEQYF
TRBJ1-1,TRBV7-3,TRBD1,.,TGTGCCAGCAGCTTCCCCGGACAGGGCGCTGAAGCTTTCTTT,CASSFPGQGAEAFF
TRBJ1-5,TRBV18,.,.,TGTGCCAGCTCACCGGAAGCAAGGGATCAGCCCCAGCATTTT,CASSPEARDQPQHF
TRBJ1-1,TRBV18,.,.,TGTGCCAGCTCACTAAGGTCCAGGGCGGACACTGAAGCTTTCTTT,CASSLRSRADTEAFF